This T cell receptor beta chain stems from a study of blood T cell repertoires in COVID-19. V lost 1 base, J lost 4 bases, and 4 bases stayed unmatched. The CDR3 extends over 15 amino acids. The germline V gene encodes CDR1 SEHNR and CDR2 FQNEAQ (reference sequence). Measured with immunoSEQ multiplex PCR; TCRdb has only the in-frame clones, and not every one. The repertoire has 150,000 to 200,000 clones, approximately 78% of them found once; the top ten carry approximately 15%. Material for sequencing was PBMCs or T cells enriched from blood (not recorded which). The genes are TRBV7-9 and TRBJ2-7; the match to TRBD2 covers 10 bases. The receptor was derived from a woman aged 45 to 65 who had recovered from COVID-19. CDR3 sequence: CASSLVASGSYEQYF. DNA of the CDR3: TGTGCCAGCAGCTTAGTTGCTAGCGGGAGTTACGAGCAGTACTTC.